This T cell receptor (beta chain) is from a study of OX40 agonist ivuxolimab in advanced cancers. Germline V gene sequence: CDR1 SGHNT, CDR2 YENEEA. V was clipped by 0 bases and J by 3 bases, with 5 bases between them. The CDR3 runs to 13 residues. Findings and limits, study-wide: Expanded clones were, on average, more numerous in CD8+ T cells than in CD4+.

This clone is a singleton in its sample. The antigen is undetermined. This table comes from immunoSEQ multiplex PCR, and its TCRdb copy is limited to in-frame clones, with some not included. Of over 150,000 clones listed, roughly 94% are singletons. This chain connects TRBV11-3 to TRBJ1-1; D is undetermined. The sequence derives from an adult with an advanced solid tumor such as melanoma, head and neck, liver or kidney cancer. Source: CD4+ or CD8+ T cells sorted from blood, taken in a trial of the OX40 agonist ivuxolimab. This CDR3 reads CASSLERDTEAFF. CDR3 in DNA: TGTGCCAGCAGCTTAGAGAGGGACACTGAAGCTTTCTTT.